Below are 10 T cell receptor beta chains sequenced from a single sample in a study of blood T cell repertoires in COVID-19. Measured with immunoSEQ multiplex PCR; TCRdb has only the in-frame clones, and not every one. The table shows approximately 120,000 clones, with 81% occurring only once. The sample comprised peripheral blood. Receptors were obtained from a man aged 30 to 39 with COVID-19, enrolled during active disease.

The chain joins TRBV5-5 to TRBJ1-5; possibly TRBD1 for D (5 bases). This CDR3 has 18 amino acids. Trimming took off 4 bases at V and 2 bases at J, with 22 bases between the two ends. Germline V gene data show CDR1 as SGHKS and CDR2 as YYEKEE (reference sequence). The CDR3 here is CASSPGSSGLAGNQPQHF. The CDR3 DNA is TGTGCCAGCAGCCCAGGGTCCTCCGGTCTGGCGGGCAATCAGCCCCAGCATTTT.

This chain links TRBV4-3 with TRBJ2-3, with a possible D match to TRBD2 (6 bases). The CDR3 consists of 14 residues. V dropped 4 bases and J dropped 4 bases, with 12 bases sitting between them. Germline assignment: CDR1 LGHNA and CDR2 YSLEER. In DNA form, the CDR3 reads TGCGCCAGCAGCCGTACGGGGGACGCAGATACGCAGTATTTT. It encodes CASSRTGDADTQYF.

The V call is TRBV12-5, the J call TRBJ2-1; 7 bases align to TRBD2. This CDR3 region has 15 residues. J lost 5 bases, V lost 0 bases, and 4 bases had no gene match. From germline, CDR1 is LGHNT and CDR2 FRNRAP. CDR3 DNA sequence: TGTGCTAGTGGTTTGGTTGGGAGGGTCCACAATGAGCAGTTCTTC. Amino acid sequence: CASGLVGRVHNEQFF.

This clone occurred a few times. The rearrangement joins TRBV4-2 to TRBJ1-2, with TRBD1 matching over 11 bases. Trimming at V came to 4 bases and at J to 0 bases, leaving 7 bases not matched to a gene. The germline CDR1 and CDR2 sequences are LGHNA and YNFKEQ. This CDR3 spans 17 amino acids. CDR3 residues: CASSPLGQGASNYGYTF. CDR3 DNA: TGTGCCAGCAGCCCTCTAGGACAGGGGGCCTCTAACTATGGCTACACCTTC.

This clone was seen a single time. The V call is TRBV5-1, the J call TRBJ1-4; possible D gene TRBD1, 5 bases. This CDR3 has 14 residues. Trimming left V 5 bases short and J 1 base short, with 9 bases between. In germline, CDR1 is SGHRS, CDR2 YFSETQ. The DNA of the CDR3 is TGCGCCAGCAGTCTTGACAGAACTAATGAAAAACTGTTTTTT. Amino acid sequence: CASSLDRTNEKLFF. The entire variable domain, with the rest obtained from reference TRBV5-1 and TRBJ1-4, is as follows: KAGVTQTPRYLIKTRGQQVTLSCSPISGHRSVSWYQQTPGQGLQFLFEYFSETQRNKGNFPGRFSGRQFSNSRSEMNVSTLELGDSALYLCASSLDRTNEKLFFGSGTQLSVL.

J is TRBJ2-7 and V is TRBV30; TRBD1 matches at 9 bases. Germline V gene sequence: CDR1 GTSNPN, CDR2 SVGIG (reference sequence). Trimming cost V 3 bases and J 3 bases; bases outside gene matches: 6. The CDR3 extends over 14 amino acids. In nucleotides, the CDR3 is TGTGCCTGGAGGGGACAGGGAATAAGCTACGAGCAGTACTTC. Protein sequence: CAWRGQGISYEQYF. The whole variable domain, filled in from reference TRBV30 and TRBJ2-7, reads SQTIHQWPATLVQPVGSPLSLECTVEGTSNPNLYWYRQAAGRGLQLLFYSVGIGQISSEVPQNLSASRPQDRQFILSSKKLLLSDSGFYLCAWRGQGISYEQYFGPGTRLTVT.

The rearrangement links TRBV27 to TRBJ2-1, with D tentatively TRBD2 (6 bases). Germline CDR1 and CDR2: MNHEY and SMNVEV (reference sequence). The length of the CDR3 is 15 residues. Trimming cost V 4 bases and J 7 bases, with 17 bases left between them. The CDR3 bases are TGTGCCAGCAGTTCCGGGACTCCCGGCACAAATGAGCAGTTCTTC. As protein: CASSSGTPGTNEQFF.

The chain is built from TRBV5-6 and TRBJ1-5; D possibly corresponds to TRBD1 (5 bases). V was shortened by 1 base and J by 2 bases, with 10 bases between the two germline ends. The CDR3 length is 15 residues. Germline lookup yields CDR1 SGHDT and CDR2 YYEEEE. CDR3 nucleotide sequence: TGTGCCAGCAGCTTGAGGGTAGGGGGCAATCAGCCCCAGCATTTT. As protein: CASSLRVGGNQPQHF.

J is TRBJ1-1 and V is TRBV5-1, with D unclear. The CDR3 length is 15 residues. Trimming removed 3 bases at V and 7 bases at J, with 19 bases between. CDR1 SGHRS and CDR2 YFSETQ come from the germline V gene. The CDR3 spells CASSYSPRVTDEAFF. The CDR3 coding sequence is TGCGCCAGCAGCTATTCCCCGAGGGTAACTGATGAAGCTTTCTTT. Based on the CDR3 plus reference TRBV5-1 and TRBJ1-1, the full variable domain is KAGVTQTPRYLIKTRGQQVTLSCSPISGHRSVSWYQQTPGQGLQFLFEYFSETQRNKGNFPGRFSGRQFSNSRSEMNVSTLELGDSALYLCASSYSPRVTDEAFFGQGTRLTVV.

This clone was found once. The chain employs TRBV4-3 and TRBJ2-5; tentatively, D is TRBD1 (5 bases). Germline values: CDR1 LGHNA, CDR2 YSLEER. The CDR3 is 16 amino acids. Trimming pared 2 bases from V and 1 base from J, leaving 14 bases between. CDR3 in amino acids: CASSQNLQVPQETQYF. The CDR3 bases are TGCGCCAGCAGCCAAAACCTACAGGTACCCCAAGAGACCCAGTACTTC.